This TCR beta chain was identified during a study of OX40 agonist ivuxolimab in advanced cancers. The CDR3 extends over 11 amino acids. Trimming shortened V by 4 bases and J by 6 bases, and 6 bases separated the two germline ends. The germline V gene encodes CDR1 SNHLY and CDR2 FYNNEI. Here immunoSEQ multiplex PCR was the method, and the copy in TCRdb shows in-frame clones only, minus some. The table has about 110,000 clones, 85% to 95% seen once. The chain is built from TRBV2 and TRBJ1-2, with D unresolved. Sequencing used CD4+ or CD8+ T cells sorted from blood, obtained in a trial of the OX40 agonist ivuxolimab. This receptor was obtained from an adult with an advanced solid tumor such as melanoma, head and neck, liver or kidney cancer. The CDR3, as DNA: TGTGCCAGCAGTGTTGGGGATGGCTACACCTTC. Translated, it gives CASSVGDGYTF.